The rows below give T cell receptor beta chains drawn from one sample of a study of cytotoxic CD8 clonotypes in ibrutinib-treated CLL. The assay was immunoSEQ multiplex PCR, and TCRdb's table has in-frame clones only and misses some. In the table there are 150,000 or so clones, about 80% of which are singletons. The source was PBMCs, collected after 12 months of ibrutinib treatment. These receptors came from a human donor with chronic lymphocytic leukemia. Each CDR3 is given without its conserved first and last residue. Clone size is not always given. Where it is, it says once, few, many or a class for expanded clones.

TRBV19,few,ASAGTGRSGELF
TRBV5-1,.,ASSLGLAGKLTDTQY
TRBV7-2,.,ASTPTRTSYEQY
TRBV28,few,ASSSWTLRKQY
TRBV27,.,ASSATSGNNEQF
TRBV19,.,ASADRGLGANVLT
TRBV10-3,.,ATARTIVQETQY
TRBV4-2,.,ASSQVSGNNEQF
TRBV19,.,ASRRGEAQETQY
TRBV7-6,.,ASSLAFGISGELF
TRBV6-4,.,ASTQRPIAGGETYEQY
TRBV7-8,.,ASSFAGVVYEQY
TRBV7-9,.,ASTQGVAGVRYNEQF
TRBV27,once,ASSPRGTKFL
TRBV19,.,ASSFSGANTGELF
TRBV28,.,ASSLVRGLEPQH
TRBV29-1,.,SVVISFYEQY
TRBV30,.,AWSGAYRDRGRSRNQPQH
TRBV21-1,.,ASSKPLDRLAGAHRTDTQY
TRBV6-6,.,ASSSERAGTEAF
TRBV10-3,once,AIRTGTGDNEQF
TRBV2,once,ASSENGLAGGYEQY
TRBV7-3,.,ASSLSSGQGYEQY
TRBV11-3,.,ASSLAGSSYNEQF
TRBV18,.,ASSRQYEAF
TRBV5-6,.,ASSLLAGVEQY
TRBV9,.,ASSEGRRENYEQY
TRBV7-7,.,ASSRGLERETQY